This T cell receptor beta chain was recovered during a study of blood T cells in healthy people across ages. The use of a sample-barcoded 5' primer and a J-beta primer mix characterized a second PCR of roughly 6 to 11 cycles. From the 5' RACE reads, TCRdb called clonotypes with MiXCR, one entry per CDR3 protein. Seen here are under 2,000,000 distinct CDR3 sequences, roughly 49% observed once, and the top ten hold 2.1%. This clonotype showed up just a few times. The CDR3 has 18 residues. The source is a woman between 40 and 55 years old in good health. V gene TRBV21-1 combines with J gene TRBJ1-2; the D segment call TRBD1 is taken from the table without a DNA check. TRBV21-1 is recorded as a pseudogene. Sequenced material: blood. CDR3 sequence reads: CASSKRVSQGDLDYGYTF. In DNA, the CDR3 is TGTGCCAGCAGCAAAAGGGTATCCCAGGGGGACCTGGACTATGGCTACACCTTC.